This T cell receptor (beta chain) stems from a study of blood T cell repertoires in COVID-19. The wider study: T cells, B-cell-depleted T cells, or PBMCs supplied cDNA or gDNA.

Method: immunoSEQ multiplex PCR; TCRdb's copy keeps in-frame clones and lacks some. The sample holds approximately 170,000 clones, about nine tenths seen once. Trimming stripped 4 bases from V and 2 bases from J, with 14 bases between. The CDR3 loop spans 15 amino acids. The germline V gene encodes CDR1 SGHNT and CDR2 YYREEE (reference sequence). The rearrangement links TRBV5-4 to TRBJ2-3; the D gene is possibly TRBD1 (6 bases). The receptor comes from a man between 18 and 35 years old who had recovered from COVID-19. Material: peripheral blood. The CDR3 sequence: CASSKPGQLTDTQYF. CDR3 nucleotides: TGTGCCAGCAGCAAACCAGGACAGCTCACAGATACGCAGTATTTT.